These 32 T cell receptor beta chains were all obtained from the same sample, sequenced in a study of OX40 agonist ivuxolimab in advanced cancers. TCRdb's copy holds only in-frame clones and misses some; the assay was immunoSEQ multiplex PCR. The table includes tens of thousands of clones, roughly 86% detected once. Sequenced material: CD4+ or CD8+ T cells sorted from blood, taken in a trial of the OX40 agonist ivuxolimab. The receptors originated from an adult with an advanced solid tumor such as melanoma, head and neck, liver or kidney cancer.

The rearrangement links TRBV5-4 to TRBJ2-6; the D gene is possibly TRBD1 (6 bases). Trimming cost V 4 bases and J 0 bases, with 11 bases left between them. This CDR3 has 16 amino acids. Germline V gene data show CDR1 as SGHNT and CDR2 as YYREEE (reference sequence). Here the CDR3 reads CASSKTGLSGANVLTF. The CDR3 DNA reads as TGTGCCAGCAGCAAGACAGGCCTCTCTGGGGCCAACGTCCTGACTTTC.

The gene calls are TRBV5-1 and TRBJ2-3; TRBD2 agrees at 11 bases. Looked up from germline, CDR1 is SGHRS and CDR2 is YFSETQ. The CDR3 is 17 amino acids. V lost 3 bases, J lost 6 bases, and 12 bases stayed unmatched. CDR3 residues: CASSSDPLAGGGDTQYF. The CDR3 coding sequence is TGCGCCAGCAGCTCGGACCCCCTAGCGGGGGGCGGGGATACGCAGTATTTT.

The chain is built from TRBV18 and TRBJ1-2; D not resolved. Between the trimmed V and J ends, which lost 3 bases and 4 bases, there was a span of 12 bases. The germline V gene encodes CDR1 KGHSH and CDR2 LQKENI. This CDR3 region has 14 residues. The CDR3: CASSPYLGSYGYTF. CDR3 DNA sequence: TGTGCCAGCTCACCGTATCTAGGTAGCTATGGCTACACCTTC.

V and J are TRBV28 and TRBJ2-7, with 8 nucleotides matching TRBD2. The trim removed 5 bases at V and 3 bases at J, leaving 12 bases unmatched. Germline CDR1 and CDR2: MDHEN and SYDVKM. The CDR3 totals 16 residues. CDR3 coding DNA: TGTGCCAGCAGTCCCGAAATCTTTACTAGCGGCTACGAGCAGTACTTC. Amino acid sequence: CASSPEIFTSGYEQYF.

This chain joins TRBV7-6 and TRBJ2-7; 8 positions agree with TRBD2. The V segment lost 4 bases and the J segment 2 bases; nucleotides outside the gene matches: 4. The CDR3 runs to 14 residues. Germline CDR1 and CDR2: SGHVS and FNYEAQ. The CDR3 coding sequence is TGTGCCAGCAGCTCCGGGGGGGGAGCCTACGAGCAGTACTTC. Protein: CASSSGGGAYEQYF.

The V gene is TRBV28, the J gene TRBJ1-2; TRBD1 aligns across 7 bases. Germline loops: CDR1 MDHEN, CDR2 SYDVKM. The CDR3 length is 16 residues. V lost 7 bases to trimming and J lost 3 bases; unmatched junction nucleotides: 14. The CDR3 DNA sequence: TGTGCCAGCAACTTAGGGGGACAGAGTCTTTACTATGGCTACACCTTC. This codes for CASNLGGQSLYYGYTF.

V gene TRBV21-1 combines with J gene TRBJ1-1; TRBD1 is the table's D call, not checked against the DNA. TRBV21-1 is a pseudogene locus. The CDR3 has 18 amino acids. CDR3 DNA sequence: TGTGCCAGCAGCAACCCCCAGACCGTTAGGGGCGTGGGCACTGAAGCTTTCTTT. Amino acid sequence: CASSNPQTVRGVGTEAFF.

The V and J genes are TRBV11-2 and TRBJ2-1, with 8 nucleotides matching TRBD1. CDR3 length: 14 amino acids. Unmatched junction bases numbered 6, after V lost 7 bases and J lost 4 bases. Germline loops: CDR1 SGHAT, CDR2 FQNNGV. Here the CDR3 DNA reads TGTGCCAGCATCCCGGGACAGGAATACAATGAGCAGTTCTTC. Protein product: CASIPGQEYNEQFF.

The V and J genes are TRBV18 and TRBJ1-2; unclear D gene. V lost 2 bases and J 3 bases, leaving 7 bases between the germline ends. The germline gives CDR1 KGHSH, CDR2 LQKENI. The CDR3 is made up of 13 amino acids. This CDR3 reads CASSPSVDYGYTF. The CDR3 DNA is TGTGCCAGCTCACCATCCGTGGACTATGGCTACACCTTC.

The CDR3 sequence is CASSPGLGTGDGYTF. CDR3 bases: TGTGCCAGCAGTCCCGGTTTGGGGACAGGGGATGGCTACACCTTC. V is TRBV6-5 and J is TRBJ1-2; TRBD1 agrees at 10 bases. The germline gives CDR1 MNHEY, CDR2 SVGAGI. The CDR3 consists of 15 residues. The ends lost 5 bases at V and 6 bases at J; junction bases unmatched: 9.

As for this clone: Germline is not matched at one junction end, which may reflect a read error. CDR3 sequence: CASSPPRRSQIAYEQCF. CDR3 bases: TGTGCCAGCAGCCCCCCCCGGCGCAGCCAGATAGCCTACGAGCAGTGCTTC. V gene TRBV28 combines with J gene TRBJ2-7, with no clear D. In germline, CDR1 is MDHEN, CDR2 SYDVKM. This CDR3 has 17 amino acids.

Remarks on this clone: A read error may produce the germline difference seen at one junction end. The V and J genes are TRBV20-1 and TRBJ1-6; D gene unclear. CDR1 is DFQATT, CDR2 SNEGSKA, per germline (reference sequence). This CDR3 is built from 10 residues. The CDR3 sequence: CSAPDPSPSF. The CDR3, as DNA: TGCAGTGCCCCCGACCCGAGTCCATCCTTT.

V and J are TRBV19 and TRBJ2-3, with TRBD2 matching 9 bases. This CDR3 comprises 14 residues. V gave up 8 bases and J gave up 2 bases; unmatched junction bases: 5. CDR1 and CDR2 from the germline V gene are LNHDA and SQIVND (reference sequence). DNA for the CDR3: TGTGCCAGTGTGCTAGCGGGAACCACAGATACGCAGTATTTT. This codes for CASVLAGTTDTQYF.

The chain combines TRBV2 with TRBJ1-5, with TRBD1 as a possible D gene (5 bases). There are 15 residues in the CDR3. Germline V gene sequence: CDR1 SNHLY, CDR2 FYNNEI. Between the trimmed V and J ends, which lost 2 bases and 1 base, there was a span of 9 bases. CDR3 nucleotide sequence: TGTGCCAGCAGTGAACAGGGCGCAAGCAATCAGCCCCAGCATTTT. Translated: CASSEQGASNQPQHF. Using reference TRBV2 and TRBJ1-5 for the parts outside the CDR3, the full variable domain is EPEVTQTPSHQVTQMGQEVILRCVPISNHLYFYWYRQILGQKVEFLVSFYNNEISEKSEIFDDQFSVERPDGSNFTLKIRSTKLEDSAMYFCASSEQGASNQPQHFGDGTRLSIL.

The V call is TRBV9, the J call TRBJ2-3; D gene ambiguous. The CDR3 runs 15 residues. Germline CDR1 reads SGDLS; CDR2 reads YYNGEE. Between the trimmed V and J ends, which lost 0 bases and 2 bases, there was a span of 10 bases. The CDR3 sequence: CASSVALSPTDTQYF. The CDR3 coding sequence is TGTGCCAGCAGCGTAGCTCTGAGTCCCACAGATACGCAGTATTTT.

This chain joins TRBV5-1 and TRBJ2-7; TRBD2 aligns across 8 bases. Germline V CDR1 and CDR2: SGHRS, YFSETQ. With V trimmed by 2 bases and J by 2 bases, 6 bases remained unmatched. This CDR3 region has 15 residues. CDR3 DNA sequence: TGCGCCAGCAGCTTCAGTGTAGCGGGACCCTACGAGCAGTACTTC. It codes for CASSFSVAGPYEQYF. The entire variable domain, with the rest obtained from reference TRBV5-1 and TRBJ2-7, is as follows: KAGVTQTPRYLIKTRGQQVTLSCSPISGHRSVSWYQQTPGQGLQFLFEYFSETQRNKGNFPGRFSGRQFSNSRSEMNVSTLELGDSALYLCASSFSVAGPYEQYFGPGTRLTVT.

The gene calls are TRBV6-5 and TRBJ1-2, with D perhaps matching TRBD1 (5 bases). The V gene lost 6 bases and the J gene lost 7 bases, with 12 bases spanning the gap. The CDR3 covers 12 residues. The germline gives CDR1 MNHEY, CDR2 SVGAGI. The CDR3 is CASRTAGGGYTF. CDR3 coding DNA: TGTGCCAGCAGGACGGCGGGGGGTGGCTACACCTTC.

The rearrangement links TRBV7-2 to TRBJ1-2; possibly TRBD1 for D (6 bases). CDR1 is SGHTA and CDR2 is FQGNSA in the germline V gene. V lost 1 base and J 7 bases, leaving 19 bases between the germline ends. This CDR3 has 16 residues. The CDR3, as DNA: TGTGCCAGCAGCTTAGACATCTCGGTAGGGGGTACTGGCTACACCTTC. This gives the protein CASSLDISVGGTGYTF.

The CDR3 DNA is TGTGCCAGTTTTAAGGGGCGCGATACCGGGGAGCTGTTTTTT. Protein sequence: CASFKGRDTGELFF. The rearrangement uses TRBV6-5 and TRBJ2-2; a weak D match, TRBD1 (5 bases). Between the trimmed V and J ends, which lost 9 bases and 5 bases, there was a span of 16 bases. Germline CDR1 and CDR2: MNHEY and SVGAGI. The CDR3 is 14 residues long.

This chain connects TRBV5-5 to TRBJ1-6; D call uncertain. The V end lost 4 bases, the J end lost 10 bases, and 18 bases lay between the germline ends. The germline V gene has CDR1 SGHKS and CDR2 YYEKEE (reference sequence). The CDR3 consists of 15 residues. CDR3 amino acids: CASSPVAGSGSPLHF. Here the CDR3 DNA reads TGTGCCAGCAGCCCCGTCGCAGGTTCTGGATCACCCCTCCACTTT. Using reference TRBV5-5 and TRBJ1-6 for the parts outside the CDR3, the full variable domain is DAGVTQSPTHLIKTRGQQVTLRCSPISGHKSVSWYQQVLGQGPQFIFQYYEKEERGRGNFPDRFSARQFPNYSSELNVNALLLGDSALYLCASSPVAGSGSPLHFGNGTRLTVT.

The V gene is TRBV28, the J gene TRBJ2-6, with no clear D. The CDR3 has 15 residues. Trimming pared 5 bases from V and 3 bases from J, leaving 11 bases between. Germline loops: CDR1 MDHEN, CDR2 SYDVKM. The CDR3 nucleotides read TGTGCCAGCAGTCATGGCGCTCTTGGGGCCAACGTCCTGACTTTC. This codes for CASSHGALGANVLTF.

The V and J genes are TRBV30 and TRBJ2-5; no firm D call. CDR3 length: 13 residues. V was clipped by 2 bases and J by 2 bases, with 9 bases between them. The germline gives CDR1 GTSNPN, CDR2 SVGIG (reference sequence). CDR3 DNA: TGTGCCTGGAGTACCAGACGTCAAGAGACCCAGTACTTC. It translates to CAWSTRRQETQYF.

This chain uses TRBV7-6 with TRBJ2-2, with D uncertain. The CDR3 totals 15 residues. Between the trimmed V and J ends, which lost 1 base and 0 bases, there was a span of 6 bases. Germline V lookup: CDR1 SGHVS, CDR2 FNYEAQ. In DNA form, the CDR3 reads TGTGCCAGCAGCTTAGGGACGACGAACACCGGGGAGCTGTTTTTT. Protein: CASSLGTTNTGELFF.

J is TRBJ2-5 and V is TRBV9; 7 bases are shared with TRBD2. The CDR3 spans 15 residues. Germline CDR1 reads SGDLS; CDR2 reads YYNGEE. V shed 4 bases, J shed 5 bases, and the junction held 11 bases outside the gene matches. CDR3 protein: CASSPRLAPSETQYF. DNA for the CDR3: TGTGCCAGCAGCCCTCGACTAGCCCCGAGTGAGACCCAGTACTTC.

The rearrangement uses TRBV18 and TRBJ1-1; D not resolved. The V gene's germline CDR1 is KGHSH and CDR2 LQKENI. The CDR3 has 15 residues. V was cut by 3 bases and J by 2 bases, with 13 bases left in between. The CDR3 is CASSPTKAENTEAFF. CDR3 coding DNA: TGTGCCAGCTCACCGACAAAGGCAGAAAACACTGAAGCTTTCTTT.

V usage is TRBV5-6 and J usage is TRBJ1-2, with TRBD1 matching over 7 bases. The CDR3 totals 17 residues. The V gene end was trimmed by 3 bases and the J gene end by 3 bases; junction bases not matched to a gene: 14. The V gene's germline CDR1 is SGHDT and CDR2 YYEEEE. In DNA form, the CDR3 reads TGTGCCAGCAGCTCTCTCGGCGGGACAGCCGGGGACTATGGCTACACCTTC. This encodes CASSSLGGTAGDYGYTF.

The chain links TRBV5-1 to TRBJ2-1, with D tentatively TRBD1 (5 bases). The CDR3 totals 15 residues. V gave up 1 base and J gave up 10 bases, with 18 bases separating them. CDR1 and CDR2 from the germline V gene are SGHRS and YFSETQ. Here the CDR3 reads CASSLLGARSEEQFF. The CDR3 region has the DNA TGCGCCAGCAGCTTGTTAGGGGCGCGGAGTGAGGAGCAGTTCTTC. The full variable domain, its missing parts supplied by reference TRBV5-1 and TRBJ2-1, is KAGVTQTPRYLIKTRGQQVTLSCSPISGHRSVSWYQQTPGQGLQFLFEYFSETQRNKGNFPGRFSGRQFSNSRSEMNVSTLELGDSALYLCASSLLGARSEEQFFGPGTRLTVL.

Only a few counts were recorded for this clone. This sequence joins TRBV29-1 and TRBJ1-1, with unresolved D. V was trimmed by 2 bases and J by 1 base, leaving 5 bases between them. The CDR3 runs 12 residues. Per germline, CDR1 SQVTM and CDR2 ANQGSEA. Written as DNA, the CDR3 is TGCAGCGTTGAAAAGTCGAACACTGAAGCTTTCTTT. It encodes CSVEKSNTEAFF.

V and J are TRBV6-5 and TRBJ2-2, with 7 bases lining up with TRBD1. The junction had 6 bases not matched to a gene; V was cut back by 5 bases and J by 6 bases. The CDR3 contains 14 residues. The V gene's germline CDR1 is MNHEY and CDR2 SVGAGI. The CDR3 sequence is CASSIDRVAGELFF. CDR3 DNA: TGTGCCAGCAGTATTGACAGGGTGGCCGGGGAGCTGTTTTTT.

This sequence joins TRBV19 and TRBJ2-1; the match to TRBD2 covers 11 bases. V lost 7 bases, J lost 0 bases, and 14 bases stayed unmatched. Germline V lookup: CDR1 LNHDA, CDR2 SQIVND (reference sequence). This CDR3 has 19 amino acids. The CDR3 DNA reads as TGTGCCAGTACCAAGACTAGCGGGACCGCCAAAGGCTCCTACAATGAGCAGTTCTTC. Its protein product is CASTKTSGTAKGSYNEQFF.

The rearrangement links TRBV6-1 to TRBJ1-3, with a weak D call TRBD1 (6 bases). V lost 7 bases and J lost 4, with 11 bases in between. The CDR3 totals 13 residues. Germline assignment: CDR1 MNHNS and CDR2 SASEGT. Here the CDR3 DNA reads TGTGCCAGCACCGGAGGACAGGGAAACACCATATATTTT. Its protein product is CASTGGQGNTIYF.

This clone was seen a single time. As DNA, the CDR3 is TGTGCCAGTAGCGACGGGACAGGCTCCTACGAGCAGTACTTC. This encodes CASSDGTGSYEQYF. The chain combines TRBV19 with TRBJ2-7, with 8 positions matching TRBD1. The V gene end was trimmed by 6 bases and the J gene end by 0 bases; junction bases not matched to a gene: 4. The CDR3 runs 14 residues. Germline lookup yields CDR1 LNHDA and CDR2 SQIVND (reference sequence). The variable domain in full, completed from reference TRBV19 and TRBJ2-7, reads DGGITQSPKYLFRKEGQNVTLSCEQNLNHDAMYWYRQDPGQGLRLIYYSQIVNDFQKGDIAEGYSVSREKKESFPLTVTSAQKNPTAFYLCASSDGTGSYEQYFGPGTRLTVT.